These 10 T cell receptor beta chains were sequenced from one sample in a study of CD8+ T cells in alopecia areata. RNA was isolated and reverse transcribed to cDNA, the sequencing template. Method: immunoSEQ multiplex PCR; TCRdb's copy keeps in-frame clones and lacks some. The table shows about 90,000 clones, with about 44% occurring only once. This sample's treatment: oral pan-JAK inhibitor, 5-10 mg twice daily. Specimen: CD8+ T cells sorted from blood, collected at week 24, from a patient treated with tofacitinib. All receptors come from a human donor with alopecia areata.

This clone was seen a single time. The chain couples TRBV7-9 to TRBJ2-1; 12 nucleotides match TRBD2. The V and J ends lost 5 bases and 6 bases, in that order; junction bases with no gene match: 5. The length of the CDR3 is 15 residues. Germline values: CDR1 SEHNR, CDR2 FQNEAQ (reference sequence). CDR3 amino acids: CASSQTSGRPNEQFF. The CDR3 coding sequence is TGTGCCAGCAGCCAGACTAGCGGGAGACCCAATGAGCAGTTCTTC.

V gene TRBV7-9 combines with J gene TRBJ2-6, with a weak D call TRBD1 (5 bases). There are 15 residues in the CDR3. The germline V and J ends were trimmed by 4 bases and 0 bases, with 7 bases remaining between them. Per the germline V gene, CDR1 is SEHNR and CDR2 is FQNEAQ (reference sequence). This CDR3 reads CASSSGPSGANVLTF. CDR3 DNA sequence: TGTGCCAGCAGCTCAGGGCCCTCTGGGGCCAACGTCCTGACTTTC.

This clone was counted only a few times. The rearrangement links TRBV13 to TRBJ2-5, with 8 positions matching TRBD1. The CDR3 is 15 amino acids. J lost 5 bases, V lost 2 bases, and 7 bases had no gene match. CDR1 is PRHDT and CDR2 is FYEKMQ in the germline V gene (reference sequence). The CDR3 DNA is TGTGCCAGCAGCTTAAGGGCAGGGGGCGAGGAGACCCAGTACTTC. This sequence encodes CASSLRAGGEETQYF.

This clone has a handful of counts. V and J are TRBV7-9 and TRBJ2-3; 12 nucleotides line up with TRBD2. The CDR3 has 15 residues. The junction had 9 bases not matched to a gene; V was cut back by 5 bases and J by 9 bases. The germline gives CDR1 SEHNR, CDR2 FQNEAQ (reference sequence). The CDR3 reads CASSPPSGRGATQYF. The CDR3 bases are TGTGCCAGCAGCCCCCCTAGCGGGAGGGGGGCGACGCAGTATTTT.

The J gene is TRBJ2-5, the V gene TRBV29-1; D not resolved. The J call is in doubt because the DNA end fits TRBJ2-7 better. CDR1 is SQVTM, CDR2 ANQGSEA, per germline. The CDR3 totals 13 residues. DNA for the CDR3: TGCAGTGCTTTCGTCACAACCTCCTACGAGCAGTACTTC. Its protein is CSAFVTTSYEQYF.

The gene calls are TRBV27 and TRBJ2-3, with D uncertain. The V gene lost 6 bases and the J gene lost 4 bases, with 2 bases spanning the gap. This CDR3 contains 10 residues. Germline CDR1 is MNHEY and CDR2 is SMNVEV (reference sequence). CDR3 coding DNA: TGTGCCAGCAGGTCAGATACGCAGTATTTT. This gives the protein CASRSDTQYF.

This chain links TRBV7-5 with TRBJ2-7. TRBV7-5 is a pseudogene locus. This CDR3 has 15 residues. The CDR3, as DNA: TGTGCCAGAAGCTTAGTCGCGACTGGACCCCTCGAGCAGTACTTC. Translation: CARSLVATGPLEQYF.

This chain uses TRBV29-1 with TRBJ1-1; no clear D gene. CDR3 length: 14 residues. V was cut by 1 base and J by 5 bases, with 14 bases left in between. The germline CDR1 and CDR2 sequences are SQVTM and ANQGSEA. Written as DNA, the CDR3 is TGCAGCGTTGAAGGGTACACCGCCGGTACTGAAGCTTTCTTT. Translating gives CSVEGYTAGTEAFF.

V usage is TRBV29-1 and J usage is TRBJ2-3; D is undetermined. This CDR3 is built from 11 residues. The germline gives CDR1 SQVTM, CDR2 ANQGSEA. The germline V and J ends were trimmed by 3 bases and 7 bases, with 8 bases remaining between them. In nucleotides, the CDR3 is TGCAGCGTTGAGGTAGACTATACGCAGTATTTT. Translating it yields CSVEVDYTQYF.

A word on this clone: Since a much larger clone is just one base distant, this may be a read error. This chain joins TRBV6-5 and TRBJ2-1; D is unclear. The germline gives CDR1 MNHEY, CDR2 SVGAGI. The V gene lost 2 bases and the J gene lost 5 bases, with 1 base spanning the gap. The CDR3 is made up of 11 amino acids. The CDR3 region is CASSYDNEQFF. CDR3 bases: TGTGCCAGCAGTTACGACAATGAGCAGTTCTTC.